These 13 T cell receptor beta chains originate from one sample sequenced in a study of vaccination effects on CD4 cells after COVID-19. Sequencing was preceded by expansion of antigen-specific CD4+ T cells with viral peptide pools in the ViraFEST assay. Between days 9 and 11 of culture, CD4+ T cells were separated out. Participants were vaccinated with two doses of either the BNT162b2 or mRNA-1273 vaccine. Data came from immunoSEQ multiplex PCR; TCRdb stores just in-frame clones and leaves some out. The sample includes almost 30,000 clones, about 73% of them seen just once. Their antigen targets remain unknown. The sample here was CD4+ T cells from PBMCs cultured with HCoV-OC43 spike peptides, taken after COVID-19 vaccination. Subset specified: HCoV-OC43 spike overlapping peptide pool stimulation. Receptors were obtained from a human donor who received a COVID-19 vaccine.

This chain connects TRBV3-1 (or the pseudogene TRBV3-2) to TRBJ1-1; no clear D. V was shortened by 1 base and J by 0 bases, with 9 bases between the two germline ends. The CDR3 has 15 amino acids. Germline V gives CDR1 LGHDT, CDR2 YNNKEL (reference sequence). CDR3 amino acids: CASSQGAGMNTEAFF. CDR3 in DNA: TGTGCCAGCAGCCAAGGAGCGGGGATGAACACTGAAGCTTTCTTT.

The DNA for the CDR3 is TGTGCCACCAGCAGAGAGCCAGCAATGAATGAAAAACTGTTTTTT. Encoded protein: CATSREPAMNEKLFF. The chain couples TRBV15 to TRBJ1-4; D remains unclear. Per the germline V gene, CDR1 is LNHNV and CDR2 is YYDKDF (reference sequence). This CDR3 contains 15 residues. Between the trimmed V and J ends, which lost 0 bases and 5 bases, there was a span of 10 bases.

CDR3 coding DNA: TGTGCCACCATAACCGGGACAGGGCAAGAGACCCAGTACTTC. Residues: CATITGTGQETQYF. The V gene is TRBV7-9, the J gene TRBJ2-5; TRBD1 agrees at 9 bases. From germline, CDR1 is SEHNR and CDR2 FQNEAQ (reference sequence). J gave up 2 bases and V 10 bases, and 8 bases lay outside the gene matches. The CDR3 spans 14 residues.

This clone showed up just a few times. The DNA of the CDR3 is TGTGCCACCAGGACATTCAGGGGGGGAGAACACAAAGATACGCAGTATTTT. It codes for CATRTFRGGEHKDTQYF. V usage is TRBV24-1 and J usage is TRBJ2-3; D might be TRBD1 or TRBD2, each matching 7 bases. Per the germline V gene, CDR1 is KGHDR and CDR2 is SFDVKD. Trimming took off 7 bases at V and 5 bases at J, with 24 bases between the two ends. CDR3 length: 17 amino acids.

The chain has TRBV10-2 and TRBJ2-1, with D unresolved. Germline CDR1 WSHSY, CDR2 SAAADI. The CDR3 has 10 residues. Trimming cost V 4 bases and J 13 bases, with 8 bases left between them. DNA for the CDR3: TGCGCCAGCAGTGGCGTAGCACAGTTCTTC. Its translation: CASSGVAQFF.

This clone was detected only once. The chain employs TRBV18 and TRBJ1-1; 7 positions match TRBD1. The length of the CDR3 is 13 residues. The V gene's germline CDR1 is KGHSH and CDR2 LQKENI. With 3 bases clipped from V and 7 bases from J, the junction kept 5 bases outside the gene matches. The CDR3 spells CASSPARDSEAFF. The CDR3 bases are TGTGCCAGCTCACCGGCAAGGGACAGTGAAGCTTTCTTT.

The chain uses TRBV9 and TRBJ2-7; 9 nucleotides agree with TRBD1. This CDR3 contains 14 residues. V shed 3 bases and J 4 bases; nucleotides not matched to a gene: 5. Germline CDR1 SGDLS, CDR2 YYNGEE. The CDR3 nucleotides read TGTGCCAGCAGCGGGAAGGGGACAGGGTACGAGCAGTACTTC. The encoded protein is CASSGKGTGYEQYF. Filled out from reference TRBV9 and TRBJ2-7, the complete variable domain reads DSGVTQTPKHLITATGQRVTLRCSPRSGDLSVYWYQQSLDQGLQFLIQYYNGEERAKGNILERFSAQQFPDLHSELNLSSLELGDSALYFCASSGKGTGYEQYFGPGTRLTVT.

The CDR3 region is CAWSVLWQSETQYF. The CDR3 DNA reads TGTGCCTGGAGTGTGTTGTGGCAGTCAGAGACCCAGTACTTC. This sequence joins TRBV30 and TRBJ2-5; no clear D gene. CDR1 is GTSNPN and CDR2 is SVGIG in the germline V gene (reference sequence). With 0 bases removed from V and 4 bases from J, the gap between germline ends came to 12 bases. The CDR3 contains 14 residues.

V gene TRBV27 combines with J gene TRBJ2-2; tentative D call: TRBD2 (6 bases). Trimming took off 2 bases at V and 7 bases at J, with 17 bases between the two ends. The CDR3 is 16 amino acids. Germline CDR1 is MNHEY and CDR2 is SMNVEV (reference sequence). The CDR3 DNA reads as TGTGCCAGCAGTTTAGTTGGGCGGAGGGATGGCGGGGAGCTGTTTTTT. Translating gives CASSLVGRRDGGELFF.

This clone appeared a single time. CDR3 loop: CASSLVGSGASGTFNEQFF. Written as DNA, the CDR3 is TGTGCCAGCAGCTTAGTCGGGAGCGGGGCTAGCGGGACGTTCAATGAGCAGTTCTTC. This chain links TRBV7-2 with TRBJ2-1, with TRBD2 identical over 9 bases. Germline trimming cut 1 base from V and 6 bases from J; bases unmatched to any gene: 16. Looked up from germline, CDR1 is SGHTA and CDR2 is FQGNSA. The CDR3 runs to 19 residues.

The chain couples TRBV3-1 (or the pseudogene TRBV3-2) to TRBJ2-2, with 10 bases fitting TRBD1. The CDR3 runs 17 residues. V gave up 1 base and J gave up 3 bases; unmatched junction bases: 5. CDR1 and CDR2 (germline): LGHDT, YNNKEL (reference sequence). The CDR3 DNA is TGTGCCAGCAGCCAAGGGGGACAGGGGTCCTACACCGGGGAGCTGTTTTTT. This codes for CASSQGGQGSYTGELFF.

The rearrangement links TRBV6-2 or TRBV6-3 to TRBJ2-4; no firm D call. The CDR3 totals 17 residues. With 0 bases removed from V and 0 bases from J, the gap between germline ends came to 12 bases. Germline CDR1 reads MNHEY; CDR2 reads SVGEGT. The CDR3: CASSYSFGFTAKNIQYF. DNA of the CDR3: TGTGCCAGCAGTTACTCGTTCGGATTCACAGCCAAAAACATTCAGTACTTC.

The chain has TRBV2 and TRBJ2-7; no clear D gene. Trimming removed 5 bases from V and 6 bases from J, with 11 bases in between. The CDR3 has 12 amino acids. CDR1 and CDR2 (germline): SNHLY, FYNNEI. Written as DNA, the CDR3 is TGTGCCAGCAGTACTCTCTATGGCGAGCAGTACTTC. Translation gives CASSTLYGEQYF. The full variable domain, in which reference TRBV2 and TRBJ2-7 provide the parts outside the CDR3, is EPEVTQTPSHQVTQMGQEVILRCVPISNHLYFYWYRQILGQKVEFLVSFYNNEISEKSEIFDDQFSVERPDGSNFTLKIRSTKLEDSAMYFCASSTLYGEQYFGPGTRLTVT.